This T cell receptor beta chain was recovered during a study of blood T cell repertoires in COVID-19. Sequencing was performed with immunoSEQ multiplex PCR; in TCRdb, only in-frame clones are kept and a portion is missing. The sample has 90,000 to 150,000 clones; about 85% are singletons. The V and J ends lost 4 bases and 7 bases, in that order; junction bases with no gene match: 12. The CDR3 covers 15 residues. Germline CDR1 and CDR2: SGHRS and YFSETQ. The receptor was derived from a man older than 75 with acute or convalescent COVID-19. This chain links TRBV5-1 with TRBJ2-7, with 9 bases matching TRBD1. Sequencing was carried out using peripheral blood. Here the CDR3 DNA reads TGCGCCAGCAGCACAACCGGGACAGGGACCGGGGAGCAGTACTTC. Translation gives CASSTTGTGTGEQYF.